This TCR beta chain was sequenced for a study of T cell responses to AZD1222 COVID-19 vaccine. As concerns this clone: Its antigen is undetermined. The same CDR3 arises from other DNA sequences in this sample as well.

Whole-study findings and limits: Researchers report vaccine-associated CD4 TCRs spanning spike, with dominance at 160-218 and 743-854. Only 5 or 6 people who got AZD1222 tested seropositive at baseline. Repertoires in all cases were sampled only once the peak T cell response had passed. Close to half of spike-specific TCRs reportedly recognize unmutated variant regions.

Assay: immunoSEQ multiplex PCR; the TCRdb copy retains only in-frame clones and omits some. Altogether around 200,000 clones are present, approximately 90% being singletons, with the ten largest covering more than 0.75%. The CDR3 sequence is 14 residues long. Trimming shortened V by 6 bases and J by 4 bases, and 16 bases separated the two germline ends. The germline CDR1 and CDR2 sequences are MNHEY and SMNVEV (reference sequence). J is TRBJ2-7 and V is TRBV27; a weak D match, TRBD1 (7 bases). Sequencing used peripheral blood, obtained on day 0 of AZD1222 vaccination. The receptor was isolated from an adult in good health. CDR3 nucleotides: TGTGCCAGCAGCTTAGGAGGGGGCACTTACGAGCAGTACTTC. This sequence encodes CASSLGGGTYEQYF.